Listed below are T cell receptor beta chains from one sample, sequenced in a study of cytotoxic CD8 clonotypes in ibrutinib-treated CLL. This table comes from immunoSEQ multiplex PCR, and its TCRdb copy is limited to in-frame clones, with some not included. The data contain about 130,000 clones, approximately 83% of them singletons. The source was PBMCs, collected after 24 months of ibrutinib treatment. These receptors all stem from a human donor with chronic lymphocytic leukemia. CDR3s include the opening cysteine and the closing phenylalanine or tryptophan. D genes are given only for firm matches. Only part of the rows carry a size: once, few, many, or a class if the clone is expanded.

size: .
D: .
J: TRBJ2-1
V: TRBV14
CDR3: CASSLGRREQFF
DNA: TGTGCCAGCAGCCTGGGCCGACGGGAGCAGTTCTTC

size: .
D: .
J: TRBJ1-4
V: TRBV6-5
CDR3: CASSSGAATNEKLFF
DNA: TGTGCCAGCAGTTCTGGGGCAGCAACTAATGAAAAACTGTTTTTT

size: .
D: .
J: TRBJ2-3
V: TRBV2
CDR3: CASSRESPGPGTDTQYF
DNA: TGTGCCAGCAGCCGCGAATCCCCGGGACCCGGCACAGATACGCAGTATTTT

size: few
D: .
J: TRBJ2-1
V: TRBV11-3
CDR3: CASTASRSNEQFF
DNA: TGTGCCAGCACCGCGAGTCGAAGCAATGAGCAGTTCTTC

size: .
D: .
J: TRBJ2-5
V: TRBV5-1
CDR3: CASSSRGQETQYF
DNA: TGCGCCAGCAGTTCACGGGGGCAAGAGACCCAGTACTTC

size: few
D: .
J: TRBJ1-2
V: TRBV6-5
CDR3: CASSYSLGEVEHGYTF
DNA: TGTGCCAGCAGTTACTCTCTCGGGGAAGTGGAGCATGGCTACACCTTC

size: .
D: TRBD2
J: TRBJ2-1
V: TRBV27
CDR3: CASSTASGSSYNEQFF
DNA: TGTGCCAGCAGTACGGCTAGCGGGAGCTCCTACAATGAGCAGTTCTTC

size: once
D: .
J: TRBJ1-4
V: TRBV28
CDR3: CASSLGGEKLFF
DNA: TGTGCCAGCAGTTTGGGGGGGGAAAAACTGTTTTTT

size: .
D: TRBD1
J: TRBJ2-7
V: TRBV19
CDR3: CASSIQGQGAYYEQYF
DNA: TGTGCCAGTAGTATACAGGGACAGGGGGCGTACTACGAGCAGTACTTC

size: .
D: .
J: TRBJ2-5
V: TRBV7-2
CDR3: CASSRQVTPQETQYF
DNA: TGTGCCAGCAGCCGACAGGTAACCCCGCAAGAGACCCAGTACTTC

size: .
D: .
J: TRBJ1-1
V: TRBV28
CDR3: CASSLGGAKGNTEAFF
DNA: TGTGCCAGCAGTTTGGGGGGCGCAAAAGGGAACACTGAAGCTTTCTTT

size: .
D: .
J: TRBJ2-2
V: TRBV5-4
CDR3: CASSLATNTGELFF
DNA: TGTGCCAGCAGCTTGGCCACCAACACCGGGGAGCTGTTTTTT

size: .
D: TRBD1
J: TRBJ1-4
V: TRBV4-3
CDR3: CASSHTATTSGGNEKLFF
DNA: TGCGCCAGCAGCCACACCGCCACGACGTCAGGGGGGAATGAAAAACTGTTTTTT

size: .
D: .
J: TRBJ1-2
V: TRBV4-3
CDR3: CASSQDFAAGGYTF
DNA: TGCGCCAGCAGCCAAGATTTCGCAGCGGGTGGCTACACCTTC

size: .
D: .
J: TRBJ2-7
V: TRBV28
CDR3: CASTGGDRMGYEQYF
DNA: TGTGCCAGCACCGGGGGGGACAGGATGGGTTACGAGCAGTACTTC

size: .
D: .
J: TRBJ1-3
V: TRBV5-4
CDR3: CASTIDNSGNTIYF
DNA: TGTGCCAGCACCATAGACAACTCTGGAAACACCATATATTTT

size: .
D: .
J: TRBJ1-1
V: TRBV6-1
CDR3: CASSVSQGTEAFF
DNA: TGTGCCAGCAGTGTTAGTCAGGGGACTGAAGCTTTCTTT

size: .
D: .
J: TRBJ2-2
V: TRBV6-5
CDR3: CASAQRGELFF
DNA: TGTGCCAGCGCCCAGAGAGGGGAGCTGTTTTTT

size: .
D: .
J: TRBJ1-4
V: TRBV28
CDR3: CASIGRQSGAANEKLFF
DNA: TGTGCCAGCATCGGTCGCCAGTCGGGTGCGGCTAATGAAAAACTGTTTTTT

size: .
D: TRBD1
J: TRBJ1-1
V: TRBV20-1
CDR3: CSAWTGGMAFF
DNA: TGCAGTGCTTGGACAGGGGGTATGGCTTTCTTT

size: .
D: TRBD2
J: TRBJ2-2
V: TRBV7-8
CDR3: CASSLAAISGRAGTGELFF
DNA: TGTGCCAGCAGCTTAGCGGCAATTAGCGGGAGGGCCGGGACCGGGGAGCTGTTTTTT

size: .
D: .
J: TRBJ2-2
V: TRBV10-2
CDR3: CARGPDSGTGELFF
DNA: TGCGCCAGGGGTCCAGATAGCGGCACCGGGGAGCTGTTTTTT

size: .
D: .
J: TRBJ1-6
V: TRBV30
CDR3: CAWSRGGLTSSYNSPLHF
DNA: TGTGCCTGGAGCCGCGGGGGGCTAACAAGCTCCTATAATTCACCCCTCCACTTT